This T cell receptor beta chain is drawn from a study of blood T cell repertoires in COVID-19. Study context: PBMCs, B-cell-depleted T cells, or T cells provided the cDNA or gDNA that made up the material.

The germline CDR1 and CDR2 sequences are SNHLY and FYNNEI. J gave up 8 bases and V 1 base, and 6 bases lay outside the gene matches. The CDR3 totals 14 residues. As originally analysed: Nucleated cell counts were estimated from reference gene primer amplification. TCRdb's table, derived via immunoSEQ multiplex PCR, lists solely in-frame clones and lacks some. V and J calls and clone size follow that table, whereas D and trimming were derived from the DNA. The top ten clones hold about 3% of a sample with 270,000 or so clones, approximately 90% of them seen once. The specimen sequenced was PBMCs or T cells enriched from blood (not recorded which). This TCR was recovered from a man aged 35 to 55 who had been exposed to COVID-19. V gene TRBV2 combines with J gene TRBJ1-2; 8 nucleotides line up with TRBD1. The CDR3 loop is CASSEGQGAGGYTF. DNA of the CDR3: TGTGCCAGCAGTGAAGGGCAGGGGGCGGGAGGCTACACCTTC.